Following are 17 T cell receptor beta chains from one sample sequenced in a study of cytomegalovirus exposure and HLA in healthy donors. PCR involved 60 Vbeta and 13 Jbeta primers. Clones were read by immunoSEQ multiplex PCR, and TCRdb kept only the in-frame ones, dropping some. Of about 90,000 clones in the sample, more than 55% were seen once. The source material was PBMCs. The receptors were sampled from a young woman in good health and CMV-seropositive.

V is TRBV7-2 and J is TRBJ2-7; possible D gene TRBD1, 5 bases. The V gene's germline CDR1 is SGHTA and CDR2 FQGNSA. The CDR3 sequence is 14 residues long. V was pared by 3 bases and J by 5 bases, with 14 bases between. The CDR3 sequence is CASSFPLAGNEQYF. In nucleotides, the CDR3 is TGTGCCAGCAGCTTCCCCCTGGCAGGGAACGAGCAGTACTTC.

The chain has TRBV28 and TRBJ1-2; D not certain. Germline assignment: CDR1 MDHEN and CDR2 SYDVKM. With 6 bases removed from V and 2 bases from J, the gap between germline ends came to 4 bases. The CDR3 covers 11 residues. CDR3 sequence: CASRSNYGYTF. CDR3 bases: TGTGCCAGCAGGTCAAACTATGGCTACACCTTC.

CDR3 bases: TGTGCCAGCAGCCAAGATTCAGGCGTGGAAAAACTGTTTTTT. Protein product: CASSQDSGVEKLFF. The chain is built from TRBV4-2 and TRBJ1-4; D is unresolved. V was pared by 0 bases and J by 8 bases, with 10 bases between. Germline CDR1 reads LGHNA; CDR2 reads YNFKEQ. This CDR3 has 14 amino acids.

The chain is built from TRBV27 and TRBJ2-3, with D possibly TRBD1 on 5 matching bases. Germline loops: CDR1 MNHEY, CDR2 SMNVEV (reference sequence). The CDR3 totals 16 residues. Between the trimmed V and J ends, which lost 3 bases and 1 base, there was a span of 14 bases. CDR3 nucleotide sequence: TGTGCCAGCAGTTTTGCCCCAGGGTCGGGCACAGATACGCAGTATTTT. This gives the protein CASSFAPGSGTDTQYF.

V gene TRBV2 combines with J gene TRBJ1-1; 8 nucleotides match TRBD1. Trimming took 4 bases from V and 0 from J; bases not matched to a gene: 4. Germline CDR1 reads SNHLY; CDR2 reads FYNNEI. This CDR3 is built from 15 residues. The CDR3 loop reads CASSGQGIMNTEAFF. The DNA for the CDR3 is TGTGCCAGCAGTGGACAGGGGATAATGAACACTGAAGCTTTCTTT.

This clone was found a few times. The CDR3 DNA is TGTGCCAGCAGCGCGAGGGAGTCCAATCAGCCCCAGCATTTT. This encodes CASSARESNQPQHF. The chain uses TRBV2 and TRBJ1-5; D call uncertain. The V and J ends lost 6 bases and 3 bases respectively, with 12 bases between them. CDR1 is SNHLY, CDR2 FYNNEI, per germline. CDR3 length: 14 residues.

The chain joins TRBV5-4 to TRBJ2-2; weak D call: TRBD1 (6 bases). This CDR3 contains 13 residues. Germline CDR1 is SGHNT and CDR2 is YYREEE (reference sequence). The CDR3 loop reads CATYGQSTGELFF. CDR3 coding DNA: TGTGCTACCTACGGACAGAGCACCGGGGAGCTGTTTTTT.

The genes are TRBV5-1 and TRBJ2-5; D unclear. The CDR3 consists of 15 residues. Germline-derived CDR1 and CDR2 are SGHRS and YFSETQ. V was pared by 1 base and J by 1 base, with 11 bases between. CDR3 nucleotide sequence: TGCGCCAGCAGCTTGTCAGGAATCCTCCAAGAGACCCAGTACTTC. Amino acid sequence: CASSLSGILQETQYF.

This clone has only a few counts. The V call is TRBV6-5, the J call TRBJ1-1, with TRBD1 matching over 7 bases. The CDR3 runs 12 residues. In germline, CDR1 is MNHEY, CDR2 SVGAGI. The junction had 3 bases not matched to a gene; V was cut back by 6 bases and J by 5 bases. The CDR3 here is CASRTGKTEAFF. The CDR3 nucleotides are TGTGCCAGCAGGACAGGGAAAACTGAAGCTTTCTTT.

The chain is built from TRBV5-1 and TRBJ1-2; D uncertain. V lost 4 bases to trimming and J lost 2 bases, with 9 bases between them. The CDR3 has 13 amino acids. Per germline, CDR1 SGHRS and CDR2 YFSETQ. Written as DNA, the CDR3 is TGCGCCAGCAGCCCAACTGCCAACTATGGCTACACCTTC. As protein: CASSPTANYGYTF.

V is TRBV7-2 and J is TRBJ2-5; no clear D. Germline V gene sequence: CDR1 SGHTA, CDR2 FQGNSA. This CDR3 is 13 amino acids long. V dropped 1 base and J dropped 4 bases, with 7 bases sitting between them. The CDR3 region has the DNA TGTGCCAGCAGCTTAGATCCTAGAGAGACCCAGTACTTC. Its translation is CASSLDPRETQYF.

The V gene is TRBV16, the J gene TRBJ2-1; D is possibly TRBD1 (5 bases). Trimming cost V 0 bases and J 6 bases, with 6 bases left between them. The length of the CDR3 is 13 residues. Per the germline V gene, CDR1 is KGHSY and CDR2 is FQNENV. The CDR3 nucleotides read TGTGCCAGCAGCCAATCGCAGGGCAATGAGCAGTTCTTC. Its translation: CASSQSQGNEQFF.

The genes are TRBV6-5 and TRBJ1-2; D is perhaps TRBD1 (5 bases). CDR1 is MNHEY and CDR2 is SVGAGI in the germline V gene. The CDR3 is 15 amino acids. V gave up 5 bases and J gave up 6 bases, with 19 bases separating them. Written as DNA, the CDR3 is TGTGCCAGCAGTAGCCCGATGGGGCTTCTGAATGGCTACACCTTC. It codes for CASSSPMGLLNGYTF.

The rearrangement uses TRBV7-8 and TRBJ1-5; D remains ambiguous. Trimming shortened V by 5 bases and J by 5 bases, and 16 bases separated the two germline ends. The CDR3 totals 15 residues. Germline V gene data show CDR1 as SGHVS and CDR2 as FQNEAQ. CDR3 sequence: CASSTLTEPYQPQHF. For the CDR3, the DNA is TGTGCCAGCAGCACTCTAACAGAACCGTATCAGCCCCAGCATTTT.

This rearrangement joins TRBV28 to TRBJ2-3; TRBD2 matches at 14 bases. The germline CDR1 and CDR2 sequences are MDHEN and SYDVKM. The CDR3 is made up of 16 amino acids. V shed 4 bases and J 4 bases; nucleotides not matched to a gene: 4. DNA for the CDR3: TGTGCCAGCAGTTCACTGACTAGCGGGGGGGCAGATACGCAGTATTTT. Translating it yields CASSSLTSGGADTQYF.

This clone was observed many times. Different DNA sequences within this sample yield the same CDR3. J is TRBJ1-5 and V is TRBV6-1; D perhaps matches TRBD1 (5 bases). Germline V gene sequence: CDR1 MNHNS, CDR2 SASEGT. V lost 7 bases to trimming and J lost 0 bases, with 7 bases between them. The CDR3 has 13 residues. CDR3 loop: CASKTDSNQPQHF. Written as DNA, the CDR3 is TGTGCCAGCAAGACAGATAGCAATCAGCCCCAGCATTTT.

This clone was seen a few times. This CDR3 reads CAISDSGGAIKTQYF. CDR3 nucleotide sequence: TGTGCCATCAGTGATAGCGGGGGGGCCATAAAGACCCAGTACTTC. This chain uses TRBV10-3 with TRBJ2-5; 11 positions agree with TRBD2. The CDR3 has 15 residues. CDR1 ENHRY and CDR2 SYGVKD come from the germline V gene. V was pared by 3 bases and J by 6 bases, with 6 bases of the junction left unmatched.